A selection of T cell receptor beta chains follows, all from one sample in a study of blood T cells in healthy people across ages. TCRdb re-called the 5' RACE reads with MiXCR, one entry per CDR3 protein. The sample consists of hundreds of thousands of distinct CDR3 sequences, roughly half of them appearing once. Sequenced material: blood. The receptors originated from a woman of 80 years or more in good health. Each CDR3 is given with its conserved first and last residue. Each record gives: CDR3 protein, V gene, D gene, J gene. A D gene is named only where the DNA matches it firmly.

CDR3 protein: CASSQTRQGRRGQPQHF; V gene: TRBV3-1; D gene: TRBD1; J gene: TRBJ1-5
CDR3 protein: CASRTRGFGSSTNEQFF; V gene: TRBV28; D gene: NA; J gene: TRBJ2-1
CDR3 protein: CSAEGQHPPYEQYF; V gene: TRBV20-1; D gene: TRBD1; J gene: NA
CDR3 protein: CASSQHDGTGELFF; V gene: TRBV3-1; D gene: NA; J gene: TRBJ2-2
CDR3 protein: CASRTGTAYYNEQFF; V gene: TRBV10-2; D gene: TRBD1; J gene: TRBJ2-1
CDR3 protein: CAISESGPRETQYF; V gene: TRBV10-3; D gene: NA; J gene: TRBJ2-5
CDR3 protein: CASSRAGVQEAFF; V gene: TRBV12-3/TRBV12-4; D gene: NA; J gene: TRBJ1-1
CDR3 protein: CASSYDGGSYNEQFF; V gene: TRBV6-5; D gene: NA; J gene: TRBJ2-1
CDR3 protein: CASSQGAAYLEQYF; V gene: TRBV3-1; D gene: NA; J gene: TRBJ2-7
CDR3 protein: CASSGRGTGELFF; V gene: TRBV3-1; D gene: NA; J gene: TRBJ2-2
CDR3 protein: CASSPGLAGVPGTGELFF; V gene: TRBV5-1; D gene: TRBD2; J gene: TRBJ2-2
CDR3 protein: CASSQWPCLAFF; V gene: TRBV3-1; D gene: NA; J gene: TRBJ1-1
CDR3 protein: CASSSAGELYF; V gene: TRBV11-2; D gene: NA; J gene: TRBJ2-7
CDR3 protein: CASSVGGADQETQYF; V gene: TRBV9; D gene: NA; J gene: TRBJ2-5
CDR3 protein: CASSPNRGQGDTQYF; V gene: TRBV12-3/TRBV12-4; D gene: TRBD1; J gene: TRBJ2-3
CDR3 protein: CASNRKHEQYF; V gene: TRBV7-2; D gene: NA; J gene: TRBJ2-7
CDR3 protein: CSVGLAGGTDTQYF; V gene: TRBV29-1; D gene: TRBD2; J gene: TRBJ2-3
CDR3 protein: CASSPGPPTNTEAFF; V gene: TRBV12-3/TRBV12-4; D gene: NA; J gene: TRBJ1-1
CDR3 protein: CASSYSTHPYNSPLHF; V gene: TRBV6-5; D gene: NA; J gene: TRBJ1-6
CDR3 protein: CASSQGEGEGYTF; V gene: TRBV4-1; D gene: NA; J gene: TRBJ1-2